This T cell receptor (beta chain) is from a study of OX40 agonist ivuxolimab in advanced cancers. About the study: Patients treated during dose escalation were battling hepatocellular carcinoma, melanoma, renal cell or head and neck cancer.

Autoimmune disease history or systemic immunosuppression led to patient exclusion. V lost 0 bases, J lost 5 bases, and 14 bases lay in between. Looked up from germline, CDR1 is SGHRS and CDR2 is YFSETQ. The length of the CDR3 is 16 residues. Sequencing used immunoSEQ multiplex PCR; TCRdb keeps in-frame clones, though not all of them. The sample has approximately 69,000 clones, 88% seen once; the top ten hold 2.5% to 3.5%. The sample consisted of CD4+ or CD8+ T cells sorted from blood, taken in a trial of the OX40 agonist ivuxolimab. The chain is built from TRBV5-1 and TRBJ2-2, with TRBD1 as a possible D gene (6 bases). The source of this sequence is an adult with an advanced solid tumor such as melanoma, head and neck, liver or kidney cancer. This CDR3 is CASSLAGQGSTGELFF. In DNA, the CDR3 is TGCGCCAGCAGCTTGGCTGGTCAGGGGAGTACCGGGGAGCTGTTTTTT.